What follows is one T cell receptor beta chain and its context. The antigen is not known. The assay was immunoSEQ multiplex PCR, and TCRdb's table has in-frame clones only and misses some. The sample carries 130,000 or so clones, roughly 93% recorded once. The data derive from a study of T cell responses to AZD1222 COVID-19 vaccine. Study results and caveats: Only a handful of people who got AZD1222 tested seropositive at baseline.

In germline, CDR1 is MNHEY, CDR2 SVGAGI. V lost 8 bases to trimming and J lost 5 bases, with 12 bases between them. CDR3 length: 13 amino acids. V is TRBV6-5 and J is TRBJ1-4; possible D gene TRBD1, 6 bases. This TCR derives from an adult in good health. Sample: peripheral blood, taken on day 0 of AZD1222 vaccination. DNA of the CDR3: TGTGCCAGCCGAGGACAGACGAATGAAAAACTGTTTTTT. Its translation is CASRGQTNEKLFF.